Below are 19 T cell receptor beta chains sequenced from a single sample in a study of CD8+ T cells in alopecia areata. The sequencing template was cDNA reverse transcribed from extracted RNA. The protocol was immunoSEQ multiplex PCR, while the TCRdb copy is restricted to in-frame clones and leaves out a portion. The profile shows around 250,000 clones, about 68% of them singletons. Sequencing used CD4+ T cells sorted from blood, obtained at week 0. Receptor source: a human donor with alopecia areata.

This sequence joins TRBV7-2 and TRBJ2-2; D may be TRBD2 (7 bases). The CDR3 covers 13 residues. Looked up from germline, CDR1 is SGHTA and CDR2 is FQGNSA. V was cut by 5 bases and J by 7 bases, with 11 bases left in between. The CDR3 bases are TGTGCCAGCAGCGGGGGGGCAGGCGGGGAGCTGTTTTTT. Encoded protein: CASSGGAGGELFF.

DNA for the CDR3: TGTGCCTGGTTGGACCGTCGTTATAGTACCTACGAGCAGTACTTC. Translated: CAWLDRRYSTYEQYF. J is TRBJ2-7 and V is TRBV30; D is unclear. V was pared by 5 bases and J by 2 bases, with 19 bases between. The germline CDR1 and CDR2 sequences are GTSNPN and SVGIG (reference sequence). The CDR3 has 15 residues.

This clone was counted only a few times. V and J are TRBV29-1 and TRBJ2-1, with 13 bases matching TRBD2. The CDR3 has 15 residues. Trimming at V came to 5 bases and at J to 6 bases, leaving 7 bases not matched to a gene. Looked up from germline, CDR1 is SQVTM and CDR2 is ANQGSEA. CDR3 sequence: CSVSPGLAGTNEQFF. CDR3 coding DNA: TGCAGCGTTTCACCGGGACTAGCGGGGACCAATGAGCAGTTCTTC.

The V gene is TRBV30, the J gene TRBJ1-6, with D perhaps matching TRBD1 (6 bases). Between the trimmed V and J ends, which lost 0 bases and 10 bases, there was a span of 13 bases. Germline-derived CDR1 and CDR2 are GTSNPN and SVGIG (reference sequence). There are 14 residues in the CDR3. In nucleotides, the CDR3 is TGTGCCTGGAGTGTTGCAGGGGCGGCGTCACCCCTCCACTTT. This sequence encodes CAWSVAGAASPLHF.

This rearrangement joins TRBV2 to TRBJ2-3, with 10 nucleotides matching TRBD2. Germline CDR1 and CDR2: SNHLY and FYNNEI. After removal of 5 bases from V and 1 base from J, the junction contained 6 bases not matched to a gene. This CDR3 has 16 residues. The CDR3 reads CASSYQRGGRTDTQYF. The CDR3, as DNA: TGTGCCAGCAGTTACCAGCGGGGGGGCCGCACAGATACGCAGTATTTT.

V is TRBV29-1 and J is TRBJ1-5; TRBD1 matches at 7 bases. This CDR3 is built from 14 residues. The germline V gene encodes CDR1 SQVTM and CDR2 ANQGSEA. The V and J ends lost 5 bases and 0 bases, in that order; junction bases with no gene match: 4. The CDR3 is CSVRTGLSNQPQHF. The CDR3 DNA follows: TGCAGCGTTAGGACAGGCCTTAGCAATCAGCCCCAGCATTTT.

This chain links TRBV30 with TRBJ1-2; 9 bases fit TRBD1. With V trimmed by 0 bases and J by 8 bases, 10 bases remained unmatched. Germline-derived CDR1 and CDR2 are GTSNPN and SVGIG (reference sequence). The CDR3 runs to 15 residues. DNA for the CDR3: TGTGCCTGGAGTGTTTTTTCCTCAGGACAGGGGGGCTACACCTTC. This sequence encodes CAWSVFSSGQGGYTF.

This clone was detected only once. The CDR3 loop reads CASSEDSSGRETQYF. CDR3 DNA sequence: TGTGCCAGCAGTGAAGATTCGTCAGGGAGGGAGACCCAGTACTTC. The chain uses TRBV25-1 and TRBJ2-5; D perhaps matches TRBD2 (6 bases). The CDR3 is 15 residues long. V lost 2 bases, J lost 5 bases, and 15 bases lay in between. CDR1 and CDR2 from the germline V gene are MGHDK and SYGVNS.

The chain has TRBV11-2 and TRBJ1-3, with 8 bases fitting TRBD1. CDR1 is SGHAT, CDR2 FQNNGV, per germline. This CDR3 has 19 residues. Trimming cost V 2 bases and J 2 bases; bases outside gene matches: 14. The CDR3 DNA sequence: TGTGCCAGCAGCTTATCTCCGCTTGACAGGGGAGCAACTGGAAACACCATATATTTT. It yields the protein CASSLSPLDRGATGNTIYF.

This clone was detected only a few times. In the same sample, other DNA sequences code for this CDR3. This chain links TRBV7-2 with TRBJ2-1; D remains unclear. The V gene lost 2 bases and the J gene lost 10 bases, with 3 bases spanning the gap. The CDR3 spans 10 residues. The germline V gene has CDR1 SGHTA and CDR2 FQGNSA. CDR3 DNA: TGTGCCAGCAGCTTAAAAGAGCAGTTCTTC. Encoded protein: CASSLKEQFF.

This sequence joins TRBV29-1 and TRBJ2-3; D is perhaps TRBD1 (6 bases). The germline V gene encodes CDR1 SQVTM and CDR2 ANQGSEA. The CDR3 loop spans 14 amino acids. V was clipped by 7 bases and J by 0 bases, with 14 bases between them. The CDR3: CSGGQSASTDTQYF. In DNA form, the CDR3 reads TGCAGCGGGGGGCAGTCCGCTAGCACAGATACGCAGTATTTT.

The V gene is TRBV7-2, the J gene TRBJ1-4, with 8 nucleotides matching TRBD1. V lost 6 bases and J lost 5; bases outside the gene matches: 5. From germline, CDR1 is SGHTA and CDR2 FQGNSA. This CDR3 contains 14 residues. The DNA for the CDR3 is TGTGCCAGCAGACCGACAGGGGCGAATGAAAAACTGTTTTTT. Protein: CASRPTGANEKLFF.

The V gene is TRBV29-1, the J gene TRBJ2-2, with 9 bases that match TRBD2. Germline assignment: CDR1 SQVTM and CDR2 ANQGSEA. V lost 6 bases to trimming and J lost 7 bases; unmatched junction nucleotides: 6. This CDR3 is 13 amino acids long. The CDR3 loop reads CSVQERGVGELFF. The CDR3 coding sequence is TGCAGCGTCCAGGAGCGGGGGGTCGGGGAGCTGTTTTTT.

J is TRBJ1-6 and V is TRBV19; 9 bases line up with TRBD1. J was trimmed by 5 bases and V by 6 bases; bases with no gene match: 5. The CDR3 covers 15 residues. The V gene's germline CDR1 is LNHDA and CDR2 SQIVND (reference sequence). CDR3: CASRQTGGNNSPLHF. The CDR3 nucleotides read TGTGCCAGTAGGCAGACAGGGGGTAATAATTCACCCCTCCACTTT.

This clone was recorded a few times. At the DNA level, this CDR3 is encoded by other sequences in the same sample as well. The chain recombines TRBV29-1 with TRBJ2-7, with 8 positions matching TRBD2. The CDR3 covers 11 residues. V was pared by 5 bases and J by 3 bases, with 0 bases of the junction left unmatched. CDR1 is SQVTM and CDR2 is ANQGSEA in the germline V gene. The CDR3 spells CSVRGGYEQYF. CDR3 nucleotides: TGCAGCGTTCGGGGGGGCTACGAGCAGTACTTC.

This sequence joins TRBV7-8 and TRBJ2-7; unclear D gene. Trimming pared 1 base from V and 1 base from J, leaving 8 bases between. The CDR3 loop spans 14 amino acids. Per germline, CDR1 SGHVS and CDR2 FQNEAQ. CDR3 coding DNA: TGTGCCAGCAGCTTAGAGGCCGCGTCCTACGAGCAGTACTTC. Translated, it gives CASSLEAASYEQYF. Full variable domain (rest looked up from reference TRBV7-8 and TRBJ2-7): GAGVSQSPRYKVAKRGQDVALRCDPISGHVSLFWYQQALGQGPEFLTYFQNEAQLDKSGLPSDRFFAERPEGSVSTLKIQRTQQEDSAVYLCASSLEAASYEQYFGPGTRLTVT.

A few counts support this clone. The chain is built from TRBV29-1 and TRBJ1-2; the D is unclear. Germline V gives CDR1 SQVTM, CDR2 ANQGSEA. This CDR3 has 13 residues. Between the trimmed V and J ends, which lost 4 bases and 0 bases, there was a span of 9 bases. The CDR3 here is CSVVDGSNYGYTF. The CDR3 nucleotides read TGCAGCGTTGTGGACGGTTCTAACTATGGCTACACCTTC.

This clone was observed a single time. This chain joins TRBV20-1 and TRBJ2-7, with D perhaps matching TRBD2 (5 bases). V lost 6 bases, J lost 7 bases, and 13 bases lay in between. Germline V gene data show CDR1 as DFQATT and CDR2 as SNEGSKA (reference sequence). The CDR3 has 11 amino acids. CDR3 in amino acids: CSAPDWEEQYF. CDR3 nucleotides: TGCAGTGCCCCCGACTGGGAGGAGCAGTACTTC.

This clone was seen more than once but under ten times. The chain is built from TRBV30 and TRBJ2-2; 9 positions agree with TRBD1. Trimming removed 3 bases from V and 2 bases from J; junction bases left unmatched: 1. In germline, CDR1 is GTSNPN, CDR2 SVGIG (reference sequence). This CDR3 comprises 14 residues. In DNA form, the CDR3 reads TGTGCCTGGAGGACAGGGGGAAACACCGGGGAGCTGTTTTTT. This sequence encodes CAWRTGGNTGELFF.